The present TCR beta chain was sequenced within a study of pediatric ulcerative colitis. Study observations and caveats: All ulcerative colitis patients, but no controls, carried a couple of rectal clonotypes.

Measured with immunoSEQ multiplex PCR; TCRdb has only the in-frame clones, and not every one. The sample comprises tens of thousands of clones, 70% to 85% of which are singletons, and roughly 5.2% rests with the top ten. V lost 3 bases and J lost 4, with 19 bases in between. The length of the CDR3 is 16 residues. CDR1 and CDR2 (germline): SGDLS, YYNGEE. Remarks on this clone: What it recognizes is unknown.

This sequence joins TRBV9 and TRBJ1-2; D is unclear. The clonotype originates from a boy aged 10-17 years with moderate ulcerative colitis. Sequenced material: blood. CDR3 nucleotides: TGTGCCAGCAGCGCCAGCGACGGCGACGGAACCTATGGCTACACCTTC. Protein sequence: CASSASDGDGTYGYTF.